The sequence of this T cell receptor (beta chain) was determined in a study of blood T cell repertoires in COVID-19. CDR1 is SEHNR, CDR2 FQNEAQ, per germline (reference sequence). Trimming removed 5 bases from V and 2 bases from J; junction bases left unmatched: 10. The CDR3 covers 17 residues. Profiling relied on immunoSEQ multiplex PCR, and the TCRdb table lists in-frame clones only, not all of them. The sample has around 300,000 clones, over 70% seen once. Symptom resolution, clearance, or two negative PCRs marked donors in Cohort 3 as recovered. Specimen: PBMCs or T cells enriched from blood (not recorded which). The origin of this receptor is a man aged 30 to 45 who had recovered from COVID-19. The chain combines TRBV7-9 with TRBJ2-2; 8 nucleotides line up with TRBD1. CDR3 bases: TGTGCCAGCAGCCCCTCCGGGACAGGCAGCAACACCGGGGAGCTGTTTTTT. Translating gives CASSPSGTGSNTGELFF.